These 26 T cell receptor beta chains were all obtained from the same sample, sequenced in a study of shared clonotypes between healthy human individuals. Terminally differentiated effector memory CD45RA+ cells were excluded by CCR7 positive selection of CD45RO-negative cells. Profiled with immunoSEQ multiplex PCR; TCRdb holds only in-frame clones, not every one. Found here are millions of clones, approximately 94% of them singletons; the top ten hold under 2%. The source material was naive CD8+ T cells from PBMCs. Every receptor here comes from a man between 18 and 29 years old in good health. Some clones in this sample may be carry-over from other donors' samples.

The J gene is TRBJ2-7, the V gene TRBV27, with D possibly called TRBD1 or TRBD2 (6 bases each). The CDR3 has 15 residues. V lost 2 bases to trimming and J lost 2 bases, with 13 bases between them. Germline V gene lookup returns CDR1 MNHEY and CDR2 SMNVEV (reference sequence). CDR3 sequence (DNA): TGTGCCAGCAGTTTAAGGGGGGAATGGCCCTACGAGCAGTACTTC. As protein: CASSLRGEWPYEQYF.

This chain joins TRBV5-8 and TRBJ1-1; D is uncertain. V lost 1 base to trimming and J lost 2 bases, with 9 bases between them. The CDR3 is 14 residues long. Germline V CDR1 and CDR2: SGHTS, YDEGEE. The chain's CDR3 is CASSLRRVNTEAFF. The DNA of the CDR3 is TGTGCCAGCAGCTTGAGGAGGGTTAACACTGAAGCTTTCTTT.

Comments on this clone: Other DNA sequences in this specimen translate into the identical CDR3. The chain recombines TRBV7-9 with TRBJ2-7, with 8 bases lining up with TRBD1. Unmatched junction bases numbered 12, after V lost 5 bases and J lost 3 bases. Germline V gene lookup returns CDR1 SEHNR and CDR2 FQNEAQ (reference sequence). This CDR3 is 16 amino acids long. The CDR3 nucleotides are TGTGCCAGCAGCCCTCCCGGCGGACAGGGTCTCTACGAGCAGTACTTC. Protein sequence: CASSPPGGQGLYEQYF.

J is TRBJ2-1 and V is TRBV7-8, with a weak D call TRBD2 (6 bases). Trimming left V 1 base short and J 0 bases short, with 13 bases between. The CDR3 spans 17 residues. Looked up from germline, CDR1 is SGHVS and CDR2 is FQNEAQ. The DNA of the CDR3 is TGTGCCAGCAGCTTAGGAGCGGGCTTGGGCTCCTACAATGAGCAGTTCTTC. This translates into CASSLGAGLGSYNEQFF. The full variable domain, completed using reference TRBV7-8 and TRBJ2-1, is GAGVSQSPRYKVAKRGQDVALRCDPISGHVSLFWYQQALGQGPEFLTYFQNEAQLDKSGLPSDRFFAERPEGSVSTLKIQRTQQEDSAVYLCASSLGAGLGSYNEQFFGPGTRLTVL.

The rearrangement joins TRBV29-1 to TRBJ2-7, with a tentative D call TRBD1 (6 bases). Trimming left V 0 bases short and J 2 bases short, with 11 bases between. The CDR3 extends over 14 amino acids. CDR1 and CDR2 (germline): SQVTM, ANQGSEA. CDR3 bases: TGCAGCGTTGAAGACCAGGGGTCGACCTACGAGCAGTACTTC. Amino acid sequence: CSVEDQGSTYEQYF.

The CDR3 DNA sequence: TGTGCCAGCAGTACCGGATCCTACAATGAGCAGTTCTTC. Its protein product is CASSTGSYNEQFF. V and J are TRBV27 and TRBJ2-1; D is ambiguous. Germline CDR1 and CDR2: MNHEY and SMNVEV (reference sequence). The CDR3 has 13 residues. V lost 5 bases and J lost 1, with 6 bases in between.

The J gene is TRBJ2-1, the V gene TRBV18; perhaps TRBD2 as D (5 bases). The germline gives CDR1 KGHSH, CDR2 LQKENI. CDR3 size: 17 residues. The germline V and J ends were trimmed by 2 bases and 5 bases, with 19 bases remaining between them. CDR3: CASSPSEVALPNNEQFF. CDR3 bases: TGTGCCAGCTCACCATCGGAGGTGGCATTACCGAACAATGAGCAGTTCTTC.

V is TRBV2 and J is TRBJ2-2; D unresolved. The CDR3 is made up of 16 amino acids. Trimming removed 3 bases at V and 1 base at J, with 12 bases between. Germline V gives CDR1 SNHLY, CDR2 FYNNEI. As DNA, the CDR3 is TGTGCCAGCAGTGAGCGGTTCGGCAGGAACACCGGGGAGCTGTTTTTT. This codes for CASSERFGRNTGELFF.

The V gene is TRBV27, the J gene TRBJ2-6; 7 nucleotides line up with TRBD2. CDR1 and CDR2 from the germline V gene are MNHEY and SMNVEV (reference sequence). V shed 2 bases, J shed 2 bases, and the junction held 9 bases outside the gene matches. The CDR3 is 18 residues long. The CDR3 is CASSLSRGEGTGANVLTF. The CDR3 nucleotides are TGTGCCAGCAGTTTAAGTCGAGGGGAGGGGACTGGGGCCAACGTCCTGACTTTC.

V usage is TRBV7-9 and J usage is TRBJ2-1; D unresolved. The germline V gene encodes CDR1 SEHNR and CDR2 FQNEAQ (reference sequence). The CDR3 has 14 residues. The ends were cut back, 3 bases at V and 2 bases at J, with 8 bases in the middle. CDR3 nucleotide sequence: TGTGCCAGCAGCTTTAGTCCCCCCTACAATGAGCAGTTCTTC. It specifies CASSFSPPYNEQFF. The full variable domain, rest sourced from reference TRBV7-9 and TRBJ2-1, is DTGVSQNPRHKITKRGQNVTFRCDPISEHNRLYWYRQTLGQGPEFLTYFQNEAQLEKSRLLSDRFSAERPKGSFSTLEIQRTEQGDSAMYLCASSFSPPYNEQFFGPGTRLTVL.

CDR3: CSVSADGYTF. The DNA for the CDR3 is TGCAGCGTTAGCGCGGATGGCTACACCTTC. V and J are TRBV29-1 and TRBJ1-2; D is unclear. V lost 5 bases, J lost 6 bases, and 7 bases lay in between. The CDR3 is 10 amino acids. The germline V gene encodes CDR1 SQVTM and CDR2 ANQGSEA.

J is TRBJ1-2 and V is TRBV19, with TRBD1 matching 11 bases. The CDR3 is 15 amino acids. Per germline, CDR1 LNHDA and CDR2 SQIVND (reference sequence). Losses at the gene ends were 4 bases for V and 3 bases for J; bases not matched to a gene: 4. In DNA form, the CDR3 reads TGTGCCAGTAGTACAGGACAGGGGGCAGACTATGGCTACACCTTC. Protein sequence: CASSTGQGADYGYTF.

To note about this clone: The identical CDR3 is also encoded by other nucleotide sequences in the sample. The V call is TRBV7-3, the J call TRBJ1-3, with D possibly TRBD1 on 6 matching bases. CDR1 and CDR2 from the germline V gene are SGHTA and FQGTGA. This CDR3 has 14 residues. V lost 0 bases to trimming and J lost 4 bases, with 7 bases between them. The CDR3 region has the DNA TGTGCCAGCAGCTTAACCGGGACAGGAAACACCATATATTTT. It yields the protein CASSLTGTGNTIYF. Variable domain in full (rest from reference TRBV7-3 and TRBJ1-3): GAGVSQTPSNKVTEKGKYVELRCDPISGHTALYWYRQSLGQGPEFLIYFQGTGAADDSGLPNDRFFAVRPEGSVSTLKIQRTERGDSAVYLCASSLTGTGNTIYFGEGSWLTVV.

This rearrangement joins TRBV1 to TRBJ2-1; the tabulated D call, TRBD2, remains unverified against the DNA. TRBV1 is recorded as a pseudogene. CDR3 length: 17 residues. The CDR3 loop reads CTSSQGTSGTPYNEQFF. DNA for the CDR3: TGCACCAGCAGCCAAGGGACTAGCGGGACCCCCTACAATGAGCAGTTCTTC.

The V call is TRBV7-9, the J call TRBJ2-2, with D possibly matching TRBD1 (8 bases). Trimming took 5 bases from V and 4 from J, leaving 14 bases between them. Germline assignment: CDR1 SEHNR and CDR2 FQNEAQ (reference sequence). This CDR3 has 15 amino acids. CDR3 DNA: TGTGCCAGCAGCCCGAGCGGGACAGGCACCGGGGAGCTGTTTTTT. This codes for CASSPSGTGTGELFF. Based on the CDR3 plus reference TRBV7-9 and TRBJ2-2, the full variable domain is DTGVSQNPRHKITKRGQNVTFRCDPISEHNRLYWYRQTLGQGPEFLTYFQNEAQLEKSRLLSDRFSAERPKGSFSTLEIQRTEQGDSAMYLCASSPSGTGTGELFFGEGSRLTVL.

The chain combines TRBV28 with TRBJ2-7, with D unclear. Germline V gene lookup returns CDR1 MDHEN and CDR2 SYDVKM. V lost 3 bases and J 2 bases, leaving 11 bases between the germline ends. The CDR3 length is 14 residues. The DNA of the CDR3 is TGTGCCAGCAGTTTGCGATTAGGCGCCTACGAGCAGTACTTC. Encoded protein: CASSLRLGAYEQYF.

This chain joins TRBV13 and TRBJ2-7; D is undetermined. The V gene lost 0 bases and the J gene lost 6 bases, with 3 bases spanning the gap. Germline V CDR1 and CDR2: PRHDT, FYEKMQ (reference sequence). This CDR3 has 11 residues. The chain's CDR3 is CASSLGREQYF. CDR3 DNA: TGTGCCAGCAGCTTAGGCCGCGAGCAGTACTTC.

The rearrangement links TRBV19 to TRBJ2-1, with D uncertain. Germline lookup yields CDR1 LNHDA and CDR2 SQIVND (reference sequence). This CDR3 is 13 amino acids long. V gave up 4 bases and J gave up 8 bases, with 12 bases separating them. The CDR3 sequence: CASSTRLSHEQFF. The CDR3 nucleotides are TGTGCCAGTAGTACTCGCCTTTCGCATGAGCAGTTCTTC.

The CDR3 region is CASSHGTDTQYF. The CDR3 coding sequence is TGTGCCAGCAGCCACGGAACAGATACGCAGTATTTT. V gene TRBV7-2 combines with J gene TRBJ2-3; D unclear. CDR3 size: 12 residues. Germline CDR1 and CDR2: SGHTA and FQGNSA. V was shortened by 5 bases and J by 3 bases, with 6 bases between the two germline ends.

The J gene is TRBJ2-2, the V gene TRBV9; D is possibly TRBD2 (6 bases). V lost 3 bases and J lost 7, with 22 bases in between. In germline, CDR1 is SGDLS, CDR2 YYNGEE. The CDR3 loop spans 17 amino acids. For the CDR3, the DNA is TGTGCCAGCAGCGCCGATATCTTGGAGGGAGGTTTCGGGGAGCTGTTTTTT. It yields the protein CASSADILEGGFGELFF.

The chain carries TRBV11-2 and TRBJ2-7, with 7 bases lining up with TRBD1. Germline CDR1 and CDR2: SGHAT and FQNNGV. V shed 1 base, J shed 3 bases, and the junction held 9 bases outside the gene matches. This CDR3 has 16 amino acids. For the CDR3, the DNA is TGTGCCAGCAGCTTAGCCCCTCGGGGACAGCACTACGAGCAGTACTTC. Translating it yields CASSLAPRGQHYEQYF.

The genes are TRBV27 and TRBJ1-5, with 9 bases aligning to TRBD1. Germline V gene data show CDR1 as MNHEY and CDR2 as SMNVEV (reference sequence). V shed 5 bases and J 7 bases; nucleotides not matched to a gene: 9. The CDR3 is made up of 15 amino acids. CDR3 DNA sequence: TGTGCCAGCAGTCAAGGGACAGGGTCTTCACAGCCCCAGCATTTT. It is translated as CASSQGTGSSQPQHF.

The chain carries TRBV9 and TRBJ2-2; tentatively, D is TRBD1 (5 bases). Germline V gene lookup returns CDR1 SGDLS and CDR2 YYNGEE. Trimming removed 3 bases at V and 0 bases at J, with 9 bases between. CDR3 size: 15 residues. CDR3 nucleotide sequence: TGTGCCAGCAGCGCCGACAGCCCGAACACCGGGGAGCTGTTTTTT. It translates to CASSADSPNTGELFF.

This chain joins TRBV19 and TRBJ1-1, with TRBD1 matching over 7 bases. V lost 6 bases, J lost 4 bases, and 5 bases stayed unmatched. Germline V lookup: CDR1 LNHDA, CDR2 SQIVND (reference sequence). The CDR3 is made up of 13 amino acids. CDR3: CASRQGKVTEAFF. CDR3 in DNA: TGTGCCAGTAGACAGGGGAAGGTCACTGAAGCTTTCTTT.

The CDR3 reads CASSLIGVGYEQYF. The CDR3 DNA is TGTGCCAGCAGCCTAATAGGTGTCGGCTACGAGCAGTACTTC. The chain recombines TRBV28 with TRBJ2-7; D gene uncertain. V shed 6 bases and J shed 3 bases, with 15 bases lying between them. The germline V gene has CDR1 MDHEN and CDR2 SYDVKM. The CDR3 is 14 residues long.

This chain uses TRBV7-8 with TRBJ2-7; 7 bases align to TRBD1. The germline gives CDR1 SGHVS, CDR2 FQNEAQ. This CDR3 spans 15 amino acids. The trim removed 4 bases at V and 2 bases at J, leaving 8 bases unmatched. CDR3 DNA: TGTGCCAGCAGCTACAACAGGGGCGTTCCCTACGAGCAGTACTTC. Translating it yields CASSYNRGVPYEQYF.